This T cell receptor (beta chain) came from a study of T cells in Graves' hyperthyroidism and ophthalmopathy (dated by TCRdb to the late 2010s). Regarding the complete study: Peripheral blood samples were taken at initial diagnosis, before any treatment was given. Whether ophthalmopathy could be predicted prospectively was tested in an independent validation cohort made up of approximately 19 hyperthyroidism patients plus 17 patients who later progressed to ophthalmopathy. TCR Vbeta CDR3 sequencing of 135 peripheral blood samples (approximately 44 ophthalmopathy, over 70 hyperthyroidism and some 17 progressor patients) is reported in the paper. After blood sampling, hyperthyroidism patients were treated with methimazole at a starting dose of 30 mg daily, and ophthalmopathy patients were treated with high-dose intravenous methylprednisolone. The study also compared thyroid tissue and blood T-cell repertoires from 6 or 7 Graves' hyperthyroidism patients. The 100 discovery patients were divided at random into training and test sets in a 7:3 ratio. A discovery cohort of approximately 97 patients, 43 with Graves' ophthalmopathy and roughly 59 with stable Graves' hyperthyroidism, was used to find distinguishing TCR V-J signatures.

Hyperthyroidism patients were aged 18 to 65 years and newly diagnosed, with disease duration of less than 2 months. Exclusion was applied to patients with uncontrolled infections, other autoimmune diseases, pregnancy or lactation. Diagnoses relied on clinical symptoms, serum thyroxine and TRAb, thyroid ultrasound and orbital computed tomography. Blood from progressor patients was drawn when they were first diagnosed with hyperthyroidism, before any ophthalmopathy symptoms appeared. PBMCs were isolated from 7.5 to 10 ml of fresh peripheral blood by Ficoll-Paque density gradient centrifugation. Progressor patients were defined as those initially diagnosed with Graves' hyperthyroidism in whom ophthalmopathy developed during follow-up. Trizol reagent was used to extract total RNA, and RNA quality was then checked on an Agilent 2100 Bioanalyzer. What the authors observed across the whole study: In validation, progression to ophthalmopathy was predicted by the model with 70.59% sensitivity and around 75% specificity, a median of about 6.4 months before onset. In cross-validation, a model built on a 13 V-J signature told ophthalmopathy apart from stable hyperthyroidism with under 90% sensitivity and about 81% specificity, and in testing the same model reached 80%/75%. Sample size was not statistically predetermined, and blinding of investigators to group allocation was not performed. Blood samples also contained most of the expanded thyroid clonotypes (frequency above 0.001), which suggests that blood repertoires may reflect thyroid immune responses.

The trim is 9 bases for V and 7 bases for J, with a gap of 25 bases between the germline ends. The CDR3 covers 16 residues, taking in both the cysteine and the phenylalanine. Kept here is only the CDR3 DNA, which spans 48 bases and is read in frame from base 1. CDR1 and CDR2, looked up from the germline V gene, are LGHNT and FRNRAP. This clonotype was observed at least ten times. Its antigen is currently not known. No per-base quality is available; no much larger clone lies one base away. Amplification of TCR beta CDR3 regions was carried out from RNA transcripts. The first round of RT-PCR for the TCR CDR3 was performed with the HTBI primer set and the Qiagen OneStep RT-PCR kit. The libraries were constructed in a second round of multiplex PCR and then size-selected and purified. Libraries were sequenced paired-end with 100 bp reads on an Illumina HiSeq2000. As for how the authors treated the data: SOAPnuke was used to process the raw data, with reads discarded if the reads contained adapters or uncalled bases, had a mean Phred below 15, or lacked an exact constant-primer or identifier match. COPE v1.2.5 was used to merge the high-quality paired reads, and each unique nucleotide sequence was defined as a clonotype. Clonotypes were aligned to IMGT TRBV, TRBD and TRBJ reference segments using MiTCR v1.1. Only V-J combinations with frequency above 0.0001, covering about 99% of repertoires, were analysed. A TCS score was defined as the ratio between F50 (clonal expansion) and ExV (chaos), using BLOSUM62-based TCRdist between CDR3 peptides within each V-J. Welch's t-statistics and random forest reduced around 550 V-J features to 10 to 15, which were used in a naive Bayes classifier (R e1071). TCRdb passed the public sequencing reads through fastp at Q25 and MiXCR, retaining productive beta sequences. Identical CDR3 protein sequences are pooled into one entry, listed with their most common genes and DNA. These V and J calls originate from TCRdb's pipeline instead of the authors' own analysis. The table for this sample lists 110,000 to 150,000 distinct CDR3 sequences; 22% of them were counted only once. The top ten constitute over 60% of the sample.

The sample comprised blood. The origin of this receptor is a woman in her fifties or sixties with Graves' hyperthyroidism that later progressed to Graves' ophthalmopathy. The chain is encoded by TRBV12-5 joined to TRBJ2-1; TRBD1 is a weak D gene call, 5 bases matching. The CDR3 region reads CARDSVGLRAGNEQFF. The DNA sequence is as follows: TGTGCTAGAGACAGCGTGGGGTTAAGGGCCGGGAATGAGCAGTTCTTC.